This T cell receptor beta chain was observed in a study of T cells in women clearing cervical HPV infection. Study overall: Controls' single incident HPV16 infection cleared within 12 months without precancer.

Study-level results: CIN3+ cases had significantly higher TCR repertoire richness than controls, but evenness did not differ.

The V end was cut by 1 base, the J end by 6 bases, with 14 bases between. CDR1 and CDR2 from the germline V gene are SGHRS and YFSETQ. The CDR3 sequence is 16 residues long. Genomic DNA, averaging roughly 1,200 ng per sample, yielded TCR beta CDR3 via immunoSEQ. Data came from immunoSEQ multiplex PCR; TCRdb stores just in-frame clones and leaves some out. The sample holds 36,000 or so clones. A note on this clone: The antigen remains undetermined. The CDR3 end is not reached by the read, which stops 3 residues before it; the germline J gene fills it in.

The material sequenced was blood buffy coat. The chain joins TRBV5-1 to TRBJ1-6, with D tentatively TRBD1 (5 bases). The sequence derives from a woman between 18 and 70 years old with a cervical HPV16 infection that either progressed to CIN3+ or cleared (not recorded which). The covered CDR3 bases are TGCGCCAGCAGCTTGAACGTAGGAAGGGGTAATTCACCC. Translation: CASSLNVGRGNSP. From start to end, the CDR3 is CASSLNVGRGNSPLHF. Looking up the rest from reference TRBV5-1 and TRBJ1-6 gives the full variable domain: KAGVTQTPRYLIKTRGQQVTLSCSPISGHRSVSWYQQTPGQGLQFLFEYFSETQRNKGNFPGRFSGRQFSNSRSEMNVSTLELGDSALYLCASSLNVGRGNSPLHFGNGTRLTVT.